This T cell receptor beta chain emerged from a study of a mutant IDH1 vaccine in newly diagnosed glioma. Across the whole study: Treated patients were approximately 60% male, approximately 38% female, mean age about 41 years. Former treatment meant radiotherapy, temozolomide, or both; the majority had gotten both.

This table comes from immunoSEQ multiplex PCR, and its TCRdb copy is limited to in-frame clones, with some not included. The sample lists over 95,000 clones; 90% were seen once. Points from the study as a whole: 80% to 95% of patients showed vaccine-induced immune responses across multiple MHC alleles. Changes in the top peripheral T cell clonotypes seemingly had no bearing on pseudoprogression.

Of note for this clone: Its antigen remains unidentified.

Germline V lookup: CDR1 SGHTA, CDR2 FQGNSA. The CDR3 spans 14 residues. V gave up 6 bases and J gave up 2 bases, with 12 bases separating them. Noted time point: week 11, during vaccination. Topical imiquimod was applied with each vaccine dose, which held 300 ug of mutant IDH1 20-mer peptide. Specimen: PBMCs, collected from a glioma patient whose treatment included an IDH1 peptide vaccine. The TCR sequence derives from a woman in her forties or fifties with glioma. The chain joins TRBV7-2 to TRBJ2-3; D may be TRBD2 (6 bases). The CDR3 protein is CASRSGVPTDTQYF. The CDR3 coding sequence is TGTGCCAGCAGATCGGGGGTCCCCACAGATACGCAGTATTTT.